A selection of T cell receptor beta chains follows, all from one sample in a study of T cell changes during pregnancy in multiple sclerosis. Assay used: immunoSEQ multiplex PCR; TCRdb lists only in-frame clones, some missing. The table records 38,000 or so clones, around 87% of them present only once. This specimen was CD4+ T cells from peripheral blood mononuclear cells, taken in the second trimester of pregnancy. The origin of the receptors is a female donor with multiple sclerosis, enrolled in a pregnancy study. CDR3s include the opening cysteine and the closing phenylalanine or tryptophan. A D gene is named only where the DNA matches it firmly. Size is omitted from some rows. Given values are once, few, many or a class for expanded clones.

V gene	D gene	CDR3 length	clone size	J gene	CDR3 DNA	CDR3 protein
TRBV5-8	.	16	once	TRBJ2-1	TGTGCCAGCAGCTTGGACACCGGGACAAACTACAATGAGCAGTTCTTC	CASSLDTGTNYNEQFF
TRBV19	TRBD1	16	few	TRBJ1-1	TGTGCCAGTAGTACACTACAGGGGCGAATGAACACTGAAGCTTTCTTT	CASSTLQGRMNTEAFF
TRBV6-5	.	15	.	TRBJ2-3	TGTGCCAGCAGAATAACAGGTTCCCACACAGATACGCAGTATTTT	CASRITGSHTDTQYF
TRBV20-1	.	10	.	TRBJ2-1	TGCAGTGCTTATACGGAGGAGCAGTTCTTC	CSAYTEEQFF
TRBV5-5	TRBD2	17	.	TRBJ2-3	TGTGCCAGCAGCTTTGTGTTAGCGGGAGGGCCTCAAGATACGCAGTATTTT	CASSFVLAGGPQDTQYF
TRBV7-2	.	14	.	TRBJ1-5	TGTGCCAGCAGCTTACAGGGAAGAAATCAGCCCCAGCATTTT	CASSLQGRNQPQHF
TRBV21-1	.	15	.	TRBJ1-5	TGTGCCAGCAGCAAGTGGGAGTATAGCAATCAGCCCCAGCATTTT	CASSKWEYSNQPQHF
TRBV11-3	TRBD1	18	.	TRBJ1-3	TGTGCCAGCAGCTTTAGGCTCGCGCAGGGGGCCTCTGGAAACACCATATATTTT	CASSFRLAQGASGNTIYF
TRBV19	.	13	.	TRBJ2-1	TGTGCCAGTAGTATTAGGAGTTCGAATCAGCAGTTCTTC	CASSIRSSNQQFF
TRBV4-1	TRBD1	18	few	TRBJ1-2	TGCGCCAGCAGCCAAGATGGAGTACAGGGGGGCCGAGGTGAAGGCTACACCTTC	CASSQDGVQGGRGEGYTF
TRBV2	TRBD1	16	.	TRBJ1-4	TGTGCCAGCAACCGACAGGGGGTAGCGTCTAATGAAAAACTGTTTTTT	CASNRQGVASNEKLFF
TRBV19	.	15	once	TRBJ2-4	TGTGCCAGTAGTCCACAGTCTTCGGCCAAAAACATTCAGTACTTC	CASSPQSSAKNIQYF
TRBV25-1	TRBD2	17	.	TRBJ2-1	TGTGCCAGCAGTGAAAGTCTAGGACTAGCGGGAGCCAATGAGCAGTTCTTC	CASSESLGLAGANEQFF
TRBV29-1	TRBD1	15	.	TRBJ1-4	TGCAGCGTTCTAGAAGGGGGCCGGACTAATGAAAAACTGTTTTTT	CSVLEGGRTNEKLFF
TRBV25-1	.	15	once	TRBJ2-3	TGTGCCAGCAGTGAATGGGGGACTGCGGTAAATACGCAGTATTTT	CASSEWGTAVNTQYF
TRBV7-2	.	15	.	TRBJ1-1	TGTGCCAGCAGCCCCCCCCCATACGGGAACACTGAAGCTTTCTTT	CASSPPPYGNTEAFF
TRBV6-5	TRBD1	14	.	TRBJ1-4	TGTGCCAGCAGTTACCGGGACAGGGATGAAAAACTGTTTTTT	CASSYRDRDEKLFF
TRBV2	TRBD2	16	.	TRBJ2-2	TGTGCCAGTCTTACTAGCGGGTATACGAACACCGGGGAGCTGTTTTTT	CASLTSGYTNTGELFF
TRBV28	TRBD2	16	.	TRBJ2-1	TGTGCCAGCAGGTCCCGACTAGCGGGAATGGGTGATGAGCAGTTCTTC	CASRSRLAGMGDEQFF
TRBV6-1	TRBD1	13	medium-sized	TRBJ1-2	TGTGCCAGCAGAGGGACAGGAGACTATGGCTACACCTTC	CASRGTGDYGYTF
TRBV27	TRBD1	16	.	TRBJ1-2	TGTGCCAGCAGTTCTCCGTCGACAGGGGGGGCGCAAGGCTACACCTTC	CASSSPSTGGAQGYTF
TRBV5-1	TRBD1	15	.	TRBJ1-4	TGCGCCAGCAGCTTGGGGGACAGGGTTAATGAAAAACTGTTTTTT	CASSLGDRVNEKLFF
TRBV6-1	.	15	.	TRBJ1-4	TGTGCCAGCAGTGATGGGGGGGGGTTGGCTGAAAAACTGTTTTTT	CASSDGGGLAEKLFF
TRBV18	.	15	.	TRBJ1-2	TGTGCCAGCTCACCACTCCAGGACAGTTTCTATGGCTACACCTTC	CASSPLQDSFYGYTF
TRBV6-4	.	14	.	TRBJ1-5	TGTGCCAGCAGCCAGGACTATAGCAATCAGCCCCAGCATTTT	CASSQDYSNQPQHF
TRBV5-5	TRBD1	13	.	TRBJ1-2	TGTGCCAGCAGCCAGGGCAGGGGGCTTGGCTACACCTTC	CASSQGRGLGYTF
TRBV28	TRBD1	13	.	TRBJ2-7	TGTGCCAGCTCTCCGGGACAGGGCTACGAGCAGTACTTC	CASSPGQGYEQYF
TRBV14	.	14	.	TRBJ1-2	TGTGCCAGCAGCCAGGGGGGGACCCTATATGGCTACACCTTC	CASSQGGTLYGYTF
TRBV28	.	12	.	TRBJ2-7	TGTGCCAGCAGTTTTCAGGCCTACGAGCAGTACTTC	CASSFQAYEQYF
TRBV7-2	.	12	.	TRBJ1-2	TGTGCCAGCAGCAGCGACCAGTGGGGCTACACCTTC	CASSSDQWGYTF
TRBV11-2	.	14	once	TRBJ2-1	TGTGCCAGCAGCTTAGCGTCCTTACAGGGACGCCAGTTCTTC	CASSLASLQGRQFF
TRBV28	TRBD2	15	medium-sized	TRBJ2-7	TGTGCCAGCAGCTCCCGGGGAGCGGGAGGGTACGAGCAGTACTTC	CASSSRGAGGYEQYF
TRBV4-2	TRBD2	20	.	TRBJ2-3	TGTGCCAGCAGCCAGAACTCCGGGACTAGCGCCCCGGCGGGTACAGATACGCAGTATTTT	CASSQNSGTSAPAGTDTQYF
TRBV5-1	TRBD1	13	.	TRBJ1-1	TGCGCCAGCAGCCGCACAGGGGGCCCTGAAGCTTTCTTT	CASSRTGGPEAFF
TRBV12-5	TRBD1	14	.	TRBJ1-3	TGTGCTAGTGGGATACAGGGGACTGGAAACACCATATATTTT	CASGIQGTGNTIYF
TRBV29-1	TRBD2	13	.	TRBJ2-7	TGCAGCGTTGTACTAGCGGGATTCTACGAGCAGTACTTC	CSVVLAGFYEQYF
TRBV5-1	TRBD1	15	.	TRBJ2-3	TGCGCCAGCAGCCCCCCACAGGGGAAGACAGATACGCAGTATTTT	CASSPPQGKTDTQYF
TRBV7-8	TRBD1	15	.	TRBJ2-2	TGTGCCAGCAGCTTAGCAGGGGGCCGCACCGGGGAGCTGTTTTTT	CASSLAGGRTGELFF
TRBV9	TRBD2	17	.	TRBJ2-3	TGTGCCAGCAGCGCCGGATGGGGTAGCGGGGGCACAGATACGCAGTATTTT	CASSAGWGSGGTDTQYF
TRBV27	TRBD1	15	.	TRBJ1-5	TGTGCCAGCAGTTTTCAGGGGGCGAGGAATCAGCCCCAGCATTTT	CASSFQGARNQPQHF
TRBV29-1	.	15	.	TRBJ2-6	TGCAGCGTTGAATTCGGCAGGGCTGGGGCCAACGTCCTGACTTTC	CSVEFGRAGANVLTF
TRBV6-1	TRBD1	15	.	TRBJ1-4	TGTGCCAGCAGTGAATTGGGACAGGGCGCGGGGAAACTGTTTTTT	CASSELGQGAGKLFF
TRBV5-8	TRBD1	16	.	TRBJ2-1	TGTGCCAGCAGCCTGAGAGGGGGACAGGGTCAGGATGAGCAGTTCTTC	CASSLRGGQGQDEQFF
TRBV4-2	TRBD2	16	.	TRBJ2-7	TGTGCCAGCAGCCAAGAAGGAAGCGGGGGCCACTACGAGCAGTACTTC	CASSQEGSGGHYEQYF
TRBV28	TRBD2	14	.	TRBJ2-3	TGTGCCAGCAGTGGGCTAGCGGGTGAAGATACGCAGTATTTT	CASSGLAGEDTQYF
TRBV5-1	TRBD1	15	.	TRBJ2-1	TGCGCCAGCAGCAAAACAGGGGGTGATAACAATGAGCAGTTCTTC	CASSKTGGDNNEQFF
TRBV7-9	.	14	once	TRBJ2-1	TGTGCCAGCAGCGGTGGAACTAGCCCGAGTGTGCAGTTCTTC	CASSGGTSPSVQFF
TRBV28	TRBD2	17	.	TRBJ2-7	TGTGCCAGCACCTCCCCAAGGACTAGCGGGAGCTTGAGTGAGCAGTACTTC	CASTSPRTSGSLSEQYF
TRBV28	TRBD2	14	.	TRBJ2-5	TGTGCCAGCAGTCCAGGACTAGCCGGTTTGACCCAGTACTTC	CASSPGLAGLTQYF
TRBV18	TRBD2	14	.	TRBJ2-5	TGTGCCAGCTCACAGACTAGCGGGTCGGAGACCCAGTACTTC	CASSQTSGSETQYF
TRBV5-8	.	15	.	TRBJ2-1	TGTGCCAGCAGCTTGGGGAGACAGCCCTACAATGAGCAGTTCTTC	CASSLGRQPYNEQFF
TRBV28	.	15	once	TRBJ1-2	TGTGCCAGCAGTTTAGGGCAGGTTCGGAACTATGGCTACACCTTC	CASSLGQVRNYGYTF
TRBV7-9	TRBD1	14	.	TRBJ1-1	TGTGCCAGCAGCTTGATGGGACAGGGGGAGGAAGCTTTCTTT	CASSLMGQGEEAFF
TRBV27	TRBD1	17	.	TRBJ2-5	TGTGCCAGCAGTTTATTCCGCGAGGACAGGGCCCAAGAGACCCAGTACTTC	CASSLFREDRAQETQYF
TRBV2	TRBD2	14	.	TRBJ2-1	TGTGCCAGCACCCTTAGCGGGACGAACAATGAGCAGTTCTTC	CASTLSGTNNEQFF
TRBV28	.	13	.	TRBJ2-7	TGTGCCAGCAGTTTGTTGGGGGCGGGTGAGCAGTACTTC	CASSLLGAGEQYF
TRBV13	.	16	.	TRBJ2-2	TGTGCCAGCAGCACACGGACAGCCCAATTCACCGGGGAGCTGTTTTTT	CASSTRTAQFTGELFF
TRBV4-3	TRBD2	14	.	TRBJ2-1	TGCGCCAGCAGCCAAGATCCACTAGCGGCCCTCCAGTTCTTC	CASSQDPLAALQFF
TRBV10-3	.	14	.	TRBJ2-3	TGTGCCATTAGCGGGACAGGGAGTTCAGATACGCAGTATTTT	CAISGTGSSDTQYF